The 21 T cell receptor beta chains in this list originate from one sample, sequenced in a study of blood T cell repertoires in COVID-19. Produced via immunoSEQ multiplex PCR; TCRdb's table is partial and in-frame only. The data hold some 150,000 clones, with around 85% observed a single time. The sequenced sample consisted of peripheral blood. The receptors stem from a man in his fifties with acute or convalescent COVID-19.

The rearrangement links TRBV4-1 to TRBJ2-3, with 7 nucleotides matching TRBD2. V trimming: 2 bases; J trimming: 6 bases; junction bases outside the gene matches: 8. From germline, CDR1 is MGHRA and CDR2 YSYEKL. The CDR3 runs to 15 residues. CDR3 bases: TGCGCCAGCAGCCAATTCGACGGGAGGCCTGATACGCAGTATTTT. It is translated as CASSQFDGRPDTQYF.

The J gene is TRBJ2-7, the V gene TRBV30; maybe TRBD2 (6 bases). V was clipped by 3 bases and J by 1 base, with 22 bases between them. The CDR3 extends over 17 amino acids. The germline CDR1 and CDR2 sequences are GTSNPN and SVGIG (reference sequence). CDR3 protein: CAWRDRVGGTPSYEQYF. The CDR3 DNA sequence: TGTGCCTGGAGGGACCGCGTCGGGGGAACTCCATCCTACGAGCAGTACTTC. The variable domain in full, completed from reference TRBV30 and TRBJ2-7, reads SQTIHQWPATLVQPVGSPLSLECTVEGTSNPNLYWYRQAAGRGLQLLFYSVGIGQISSEVPQNLSASRPQDRQFILSSKKLLLSDSGFYLCAWRDRVGGTPSYEQYFGPGTRLTVT.

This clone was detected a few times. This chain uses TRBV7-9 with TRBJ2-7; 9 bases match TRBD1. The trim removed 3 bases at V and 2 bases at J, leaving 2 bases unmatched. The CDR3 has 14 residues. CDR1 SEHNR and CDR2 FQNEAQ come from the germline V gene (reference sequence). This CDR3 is CASSLRTGAYEQYF. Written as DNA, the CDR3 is TGTGCCAGCAGCTTGCGGACAGGGGCCTACGAGCAGTACTTC. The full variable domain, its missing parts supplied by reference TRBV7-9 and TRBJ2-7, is DTGVSQNPRHKITKRGQNVTFRCDPISEHNRLYWYRQTLGQGPEFLTYFQNEAQLEKSRLLSDRFSAERPKGSFSTLEIQRTEQGDSAMYLCASSLRTGAYEQYFGPGTRLTVT.

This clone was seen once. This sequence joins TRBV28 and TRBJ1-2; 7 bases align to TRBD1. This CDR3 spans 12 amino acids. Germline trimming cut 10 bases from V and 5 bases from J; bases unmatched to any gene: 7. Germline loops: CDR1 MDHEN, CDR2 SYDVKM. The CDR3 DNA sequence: TGTGCCACCCAGGGGGAGAGTTATGGCTACACCTTC. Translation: CATQGESYGYTF.

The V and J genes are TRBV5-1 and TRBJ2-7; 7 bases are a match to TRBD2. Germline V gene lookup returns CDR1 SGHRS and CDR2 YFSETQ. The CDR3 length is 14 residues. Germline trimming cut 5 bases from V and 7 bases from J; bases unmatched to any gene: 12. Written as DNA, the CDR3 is TGCGCCAGCAGTCCGGGACTATTATCGGGGGAGCAGTACTTC. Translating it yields CASSPGLLSGEQYF.

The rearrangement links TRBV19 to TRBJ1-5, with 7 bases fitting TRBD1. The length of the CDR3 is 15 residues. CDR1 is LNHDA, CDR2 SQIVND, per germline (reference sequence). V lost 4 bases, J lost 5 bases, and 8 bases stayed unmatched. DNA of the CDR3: TGTGCCAGTAGTACCTATACAGGGGTATATCAGCCCCAGCATTTT. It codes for CASSTYTGVYQPQHF.

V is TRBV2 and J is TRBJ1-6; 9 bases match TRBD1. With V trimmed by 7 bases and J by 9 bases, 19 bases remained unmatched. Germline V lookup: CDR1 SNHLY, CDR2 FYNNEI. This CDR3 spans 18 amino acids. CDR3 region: CASNGRTGEYFSVSPLHF. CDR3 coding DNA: TGTGCCAGCAATGGGAGGACAGGGGAGTATTTTAGTGTTTCACCCCTCCACTTT.

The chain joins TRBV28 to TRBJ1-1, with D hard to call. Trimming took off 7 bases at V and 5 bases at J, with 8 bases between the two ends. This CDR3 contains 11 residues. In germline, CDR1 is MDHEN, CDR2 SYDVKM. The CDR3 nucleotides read TGTGCCAGCAAGCGGGCGACTGAAGCTTTCTTT. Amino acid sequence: CASKRATEAFF.

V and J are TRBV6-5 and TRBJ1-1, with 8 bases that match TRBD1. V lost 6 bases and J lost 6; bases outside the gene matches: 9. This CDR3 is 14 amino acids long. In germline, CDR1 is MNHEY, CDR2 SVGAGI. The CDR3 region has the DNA TGTGCCAGCAGGACTGGACAGGGTTGGTCTGAAGCTTTCTTT. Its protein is CASRTGQGWSEAFF.

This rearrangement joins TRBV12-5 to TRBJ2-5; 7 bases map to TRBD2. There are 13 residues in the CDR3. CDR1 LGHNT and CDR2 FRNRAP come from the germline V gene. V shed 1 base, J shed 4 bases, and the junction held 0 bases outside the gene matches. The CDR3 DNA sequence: TGTGCTAGTGGTTTGGCGGGGGGAGAGACCCAGTACTTC. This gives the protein CASGLAGGETQYF.

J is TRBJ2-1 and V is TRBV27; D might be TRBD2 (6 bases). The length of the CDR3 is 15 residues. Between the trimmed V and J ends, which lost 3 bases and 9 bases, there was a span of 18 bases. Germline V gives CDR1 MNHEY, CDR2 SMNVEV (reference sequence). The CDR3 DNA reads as TGTGCCAGCAGTTTTCCCCCGGGAGCGGGTGGTGAGCAGTTCTTC. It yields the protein CASSFPPGAGGEQFF.

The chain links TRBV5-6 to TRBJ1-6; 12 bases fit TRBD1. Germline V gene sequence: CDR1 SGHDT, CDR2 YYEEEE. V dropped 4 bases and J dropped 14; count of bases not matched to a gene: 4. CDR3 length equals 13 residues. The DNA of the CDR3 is TGTGCCAGCAGCGGAGGGACAGGGGGCACCCTCCACTTT. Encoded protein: CASSGGTGGTLHF. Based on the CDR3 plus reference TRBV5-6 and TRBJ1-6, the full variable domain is DAGVTQSPTHLIKTRGQQVTLRCSPKSGHDTVSWYQQALGQGPQFIFQYYEEEERQRGNFPDRFSGHQFPNYSSELNVNALLLGDSALYLCASSGGTGGTLHFGNGTRLTVT.

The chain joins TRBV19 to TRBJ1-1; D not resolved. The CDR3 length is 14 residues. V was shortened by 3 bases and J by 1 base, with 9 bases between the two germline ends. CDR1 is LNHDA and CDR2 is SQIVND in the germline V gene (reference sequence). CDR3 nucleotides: TGTGCCAGTAGTATCACAGCAACGAACACTGAAGCTTTCTTT. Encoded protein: CASSITATNTEAFF.

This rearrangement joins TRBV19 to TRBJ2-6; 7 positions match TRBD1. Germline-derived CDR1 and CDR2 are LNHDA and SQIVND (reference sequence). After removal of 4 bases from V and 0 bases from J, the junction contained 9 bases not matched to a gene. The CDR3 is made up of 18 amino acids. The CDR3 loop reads CASSKREQGSSGANVLTF. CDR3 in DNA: TGTGCCAGTAGTAAAAGAGAACAGGGGAGCTCTGGGGCCAACGTCCTGACTTTC. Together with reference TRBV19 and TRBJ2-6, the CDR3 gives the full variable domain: DGGITQSPKYLFRKEGQNVTLSCEQNLNHDAMYWYRQDPGQGLRLIYYSQIVNDFQKGDIAEGYSVSREKKESFPLTVTSAQKNPTAFYLCASSKREQGSSGANVLTFGAGSRLTVL.

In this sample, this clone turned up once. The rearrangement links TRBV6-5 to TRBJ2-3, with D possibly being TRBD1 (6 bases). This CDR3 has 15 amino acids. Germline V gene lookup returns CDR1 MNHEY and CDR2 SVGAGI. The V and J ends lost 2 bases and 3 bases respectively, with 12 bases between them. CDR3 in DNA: TGTGCCAGCAGTTACGGGGGCAGTAGGACAGATACGCAGTATTTT. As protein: CASSYGGSRTDTQYF.

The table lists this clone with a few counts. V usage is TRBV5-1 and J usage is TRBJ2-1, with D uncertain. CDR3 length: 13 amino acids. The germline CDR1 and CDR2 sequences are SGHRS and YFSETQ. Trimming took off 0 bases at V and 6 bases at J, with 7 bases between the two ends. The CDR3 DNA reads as TGCGCCAGCAGCTTGGCCTACTTCAATGAGCAGTTCTTC. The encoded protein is CASSLAYFNEQFF.

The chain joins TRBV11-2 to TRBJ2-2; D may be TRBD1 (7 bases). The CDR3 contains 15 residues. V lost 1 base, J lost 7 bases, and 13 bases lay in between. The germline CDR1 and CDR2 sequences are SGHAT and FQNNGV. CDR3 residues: CASSLAGGRFGELFF. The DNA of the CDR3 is TGTGCCAGCAGCTTAGCAGGGGGGAGGTTCGGGGAGCTGTTTTTT.

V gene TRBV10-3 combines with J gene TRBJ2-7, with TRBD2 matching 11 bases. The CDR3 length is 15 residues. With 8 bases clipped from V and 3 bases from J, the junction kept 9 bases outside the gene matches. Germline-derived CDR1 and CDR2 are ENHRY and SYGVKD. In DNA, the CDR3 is TGTGCCATCGTGGAAGGACTAGCGGGTAACTACGAGCAGTACTTC. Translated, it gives CAIVEGLAGNYEQYF.

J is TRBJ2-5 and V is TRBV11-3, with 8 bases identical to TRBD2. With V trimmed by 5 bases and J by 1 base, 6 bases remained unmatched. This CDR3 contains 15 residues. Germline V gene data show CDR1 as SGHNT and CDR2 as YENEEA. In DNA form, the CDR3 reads TGTGCCAGCAGCCCCGGAGCGGGGGTCCAAGAGACCCAGTACTTC. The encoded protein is CASSPGAGVQETQYF.

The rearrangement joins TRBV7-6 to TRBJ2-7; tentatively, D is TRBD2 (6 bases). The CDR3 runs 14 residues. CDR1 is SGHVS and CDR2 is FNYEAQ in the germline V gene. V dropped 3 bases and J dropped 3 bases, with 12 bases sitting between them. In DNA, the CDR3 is TGTGCCAGCAGCTTGGCGGGGAAACACTACGAGCAGTACTTC. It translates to CASSLAGKHYEQYF. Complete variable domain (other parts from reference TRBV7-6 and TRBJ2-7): GAGVSQSPRYKVTKRGQDVALRCDPISGHVSLYWYRQALGQGPEFLTYFNYEAQQDKSGLPNDRFSAERPEGSISTLTIQRTEQRDSAMYRCASSLAGKHYEQYFGPGTRLTVT.

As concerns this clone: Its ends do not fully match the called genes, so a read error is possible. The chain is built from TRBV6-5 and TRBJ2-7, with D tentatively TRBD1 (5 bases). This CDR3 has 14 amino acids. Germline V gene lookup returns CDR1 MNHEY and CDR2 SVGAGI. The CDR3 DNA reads TGTGCCAGCACTTACCGAGCAGACAGCTACGAGCAGTACTTC. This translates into CASTYRADSYEQYF.